This T cell receptor beta chain came from a study of blood T cell repertoires in COVID-19. Overall study: There were acute and convalescent COVID-19 samples, and they came from the United States, Italy and Spain. T cells, B-cell-depleted T cells, or PBMCs supplied cDNA or gDNA.

Some clones are missing from TCRdb's copy, which holds only in-frame ones; the method was immunoSEQ multiplex PCR. The profile covers about 240,000 clones, with around 90% appearing a single time and 7.2% taken by the ten largest. The CDR3 has 13 residues. Trimming cost V 1 base and J 7 bases; bases outside gene matches: 1. This TCR came from a man between 60 and 70 years old who had recovered from COVID-19. The rearrangement links TRBV12-3 or TRBV12-4 to TRBJ2-7; TRBD2 aligns across 10 bases. The sample comprised peripheral blood. CDR3 DNA: TGTGCCAGCAGTTTAGGGACTAGCGGTGAGCAGTACTTC. Translation: CASSLGTSGEQYF.